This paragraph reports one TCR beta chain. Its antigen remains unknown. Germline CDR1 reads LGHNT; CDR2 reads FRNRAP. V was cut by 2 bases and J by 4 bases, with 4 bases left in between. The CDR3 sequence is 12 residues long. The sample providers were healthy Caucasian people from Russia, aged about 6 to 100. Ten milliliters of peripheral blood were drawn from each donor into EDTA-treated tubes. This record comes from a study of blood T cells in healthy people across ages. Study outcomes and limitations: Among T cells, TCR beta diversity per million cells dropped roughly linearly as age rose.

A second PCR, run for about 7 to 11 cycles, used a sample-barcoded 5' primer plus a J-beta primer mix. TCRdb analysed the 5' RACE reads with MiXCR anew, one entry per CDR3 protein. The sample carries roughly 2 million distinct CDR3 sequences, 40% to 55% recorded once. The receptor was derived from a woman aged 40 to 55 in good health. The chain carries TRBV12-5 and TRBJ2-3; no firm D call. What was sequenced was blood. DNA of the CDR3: TGTGCTAGTGGTTTGTCCGCAGATACGCAGTATTTT. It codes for CASGLSADTQYF.